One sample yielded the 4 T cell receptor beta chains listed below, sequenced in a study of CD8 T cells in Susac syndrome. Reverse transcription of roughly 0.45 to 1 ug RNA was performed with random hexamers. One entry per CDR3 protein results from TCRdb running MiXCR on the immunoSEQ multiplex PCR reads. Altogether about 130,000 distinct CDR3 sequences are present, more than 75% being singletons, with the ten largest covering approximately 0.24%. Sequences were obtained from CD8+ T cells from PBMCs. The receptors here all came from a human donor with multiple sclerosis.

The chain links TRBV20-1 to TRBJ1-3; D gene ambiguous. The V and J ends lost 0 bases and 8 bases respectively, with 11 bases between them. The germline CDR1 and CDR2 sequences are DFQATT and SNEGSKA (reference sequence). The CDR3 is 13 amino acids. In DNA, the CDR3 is TGCAGTGCTAGAGATGCGGGGTCTCACACCATATATTTT. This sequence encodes CSARDAGSHTIYF.

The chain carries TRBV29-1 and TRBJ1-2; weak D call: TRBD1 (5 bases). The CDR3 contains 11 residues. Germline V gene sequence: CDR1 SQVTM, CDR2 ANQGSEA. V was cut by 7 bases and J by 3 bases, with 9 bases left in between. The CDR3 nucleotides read TGCAGCGGGGACCTAGACTATGGCTACACCTTC. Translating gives CSGDLDYGYTF.

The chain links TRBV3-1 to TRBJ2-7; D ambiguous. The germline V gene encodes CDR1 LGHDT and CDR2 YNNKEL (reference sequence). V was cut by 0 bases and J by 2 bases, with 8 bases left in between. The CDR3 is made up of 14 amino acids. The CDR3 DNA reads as TGTGCCAGCAGCCAAGAGTGGGGTCCCTACGAGCAGTACTTC. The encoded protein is CASSQEWGPYEQYF.

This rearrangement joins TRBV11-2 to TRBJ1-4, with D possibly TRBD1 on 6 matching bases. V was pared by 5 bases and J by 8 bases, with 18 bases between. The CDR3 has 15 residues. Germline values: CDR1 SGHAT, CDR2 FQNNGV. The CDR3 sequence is CASSPMGGLREKLFF. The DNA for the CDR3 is TGTGCCAGCAGCCCCATGGGGGGGCTAAGGGAAAAACTGTTTTTT.